Ten or more counts support the clone carrying this TCR beta chain. The target antigen is unknown. CDR1 and CDR2 from the germline V gene are SGHRS and YFSETQ. This CDR3 region has 16 residues. Trimming cost V 0 bases and J 4 bases, with 14 bases left between them. This entry comes from a study of CD8+CD57+ T cells in acquired aplastic anemia. At the level of the study: 3.2 ug was the average amount of DNA from sorted CD4+ and CD8+ cells. Study-level results: Patients and controls had in common 25 to 30 CD8+ CDR3 sequences.

Investigators profiled TCR beta VDJ and CDR3 from genomic DNA template. MiXCR, run by TCRdb on the reads, gives a single entry per CDR3 protein. The data hold about 170,000 distinct CDR3 sequences, with roughly 45% observed a single time. The TCR sequence derives from a human donor in good health. The sample consisted of sorted CD4+, CD8+, or CD8+CD57+ T cells (not recorded which) from PBMCs. This chain links TRBV5-1 with TRBJ2-1, with a tentative D call TRBD2 (6 bases). The CDR3 region is CASSLGVGAGYNEQFF. Written as DNA, the CDR3 is TGCGCCAGCAGCTTGGGGGTTGGGGCGGGATACAATGAGCAGTTCTTC.